The rows below give T cell receptor beta chains drawn from one sample of a study of blood T cell repertoires in COVID-19. Sequenced by immunoSEQ multiplex PCR; TCRdb stores in-frame clones only, minus some. The table includes over 150,000 clones, 75% to 90% detected once. The sequenced material came from peripheral blood. These receptors were collected from a woman aged 55-70 years with acute or convalescent COVID-19. CDR3s include the opening cysteine and the closing phenylalanine or tryptophan. Each record gives: J gene, clone size, D gene, V gene, CDR3 DNA, CDR3 protein. A D gene is named only where the DNA matches it firmly. A row's size may be missing; if present it is once, few, many or a size class.

>TRBJ1-3|few|.|TRBV7-8
TGTGCCAGCAGCACGCCCCCCGGGGACTCTGGAAACACCATATATTTT
CASSTPPGDSGNTIYF
>TRBJ1-5|.|.|TRBV6-1
TGTGCCAGCAGTGAAGGCAGGGGTCCGGGTCAGCCCCAGCATTTT
CASSEGRGPGQPQHF
>TRBJ1-2|.|TRBD1|TRBV19
TGTGCCAGCCAGAGAGACCAGACAGGGGGCAGTTATGGCTACACCTTC
CASQRDQTGGSYGYTF
>TRBJ1-1|once|.|TRBV3-1/TRBV3-2
TGTGCCAGCAGCCCATCATGGCAGAACACTGAAGCTTTCTTT
CASSPSWQNTEAFF
>TRBJ2-7|.|TRBD2|TRBV27
TGTGCCAGCAGTTTTTCCCAGCGGGGGGGTACTAGCAGCGAGCAGTACTTC
CASSFSQRGGTSSEQYF
>TRBJ2-1|.|.|TRBV9
TGTGCCAGCAGCGTAGTTGACAGCACCTACAATGAGCAGTTCTTC
CASSVVDSTYNEQFF
>TRBJ2-5|.|TRBD1|TRBV11-2
TGTGCCAGCAGCCTCGGGGGACAGGGGTACGAGACCCAGTACTTC
CASSLGGQGYETQYF
>TRBJ2-7|.|TRBD1|TRBV5-4
TGTGCCAGCAGTTTGGGGACAGGAGCCTACGAGCAGTACTTC
CASSLGTGAYEQYF
>TRBJ1-1|once|.|TRBV5-1
TGCGCCAGCAGCCGGGCGGGGGACCTCGGGGGCACTGAAGCTTTCTTT
CASSRAGDLGGTEAFF
>TRBJ2-1|.|TRBD2|TRBV4-2
TGTGCCAGCAGCCAATCCGGGACTAGCTCCTACAATGAGCAGTTCTTC
CASSQSGTSSYNEQFF
>TRBJ2-1|.|.|TRBV6-4
TGTGCCAGCAGTGAAACTTCCCTCAATGAGCAGTTCTTC
CASSETSLNEQFF
>TRBJ2-1|.|TRBD2|TRBV12-5
TGTGCTAGTGGCCCTCTAGCGGGCAATGAGCAGTTCTTC
CASGPLAGNEQFF
>TRBJ2-2|.|.|TRBV2
TGTGCCAGCATTGGCAGGGGTGGCACCGGGGAGCTGTTTTTT
CASIGRGGTGELFF
>TRBJ1-5|.|TRBD1|TRBV27
TGTGCCAGCAGTTTATCGTACGGACAGGTGTATCAGCCCCAGCATTTT
CASSLSYGQVYQPQHF
>TRBJ1-5|.|TRBD1|TRBV18
TGTGCCAGCTCACCAAGAGGGGGCGTTCAGCCCCAGCATTTT
CASSPRGGVQPQHF
>TRBJ1-6|.|.|TRBV9
TGTGCCAGCAGCGTAGGGGTGACAGATAATTCACCCCTCCACTTT
CASSVGVTDNSPLHF
>TRBJ2-6|once|.|TRBV2
TGTGCCAGCAGCGATATTACAATCTCTGTGGCCAACGTCCTGACTTTC
CASSDITISVANVLTF
>TRBJ2-2|.|.|TRBV3-1/TRBV3-2
TGTGCCAGCAGCTCCGATGCCCCTAACCGGAACACCGGGGAGCTGTTTTTT
CASSSDAPNRNTGELFF
>TRBJ1-1|.|TRBD1|TRBV5-1
TGCGCCAGCAGCCAGGGGACAGCGAACACTGAAGCTTTCTTT
CASSQGTANTEAFF
>TRBJ2-1|.|TRBD1|TRBV7-2
TGTGCCAGCAGCTCCGACAGGGGTTCCTACAATGAGCAGTTCTTC
CASSSDRGSYNEQFF
>TRBJ1-5|few|TRBD1|TRBV30
TGTGCCTGGAGTGGGACGAGACGACAGGGGCGAGGCCAGCCCCAGCATTTT
CAWSGTRRQGRGQPQHF
>TRBJ2-1|once|TRBD2|TRBV7-2
TGTGCCAGCAGCTTATTCGGTGGCGGGGGCTACAATGAGCAGTTCTTC
CASSLFGGGGYNEQFF
>TRBJ1-2|few|.|TRBV27
TGTGCCAGCAGTTTATCAATCCCCGTGGCAGCCCTTGAGGCTAACTATGGCTACACCTTC
CASSLSIPVAALEANYGYTF
>TRBJ2-6|.|.|TRBV18
TGTGCCAGCTCAGCAACAGTCTCTGGGGCCAACGTCCTGACTTTC
CASSATVSGANVLTF
>TRBJ1-5|few|.|TRBV5-1
TGCGCCAGCAGCTTGGAAGGGGGTCGGGGCAATCAGCCCCAGCATTTT
CASSLEGGRGNQPQHF
>TRBJ2-3|.|.|TRBV19
TGTGCCAGTAGTCCCCGACAGGTTTCCACAGATACGCAGTATTTT
CASSPRQVSTDTQYF
>TRBJ2-2|.|TRBD1|TRBV7-8
TGTGCCAGCAGCGGACAGGGGGCGAACACCGGGGAGCTGTTTTTT
CASSGQGANTGELFF
>TRBJ1-2|.|TRBD1|TRBV14
TGTGCCAGCAGCCGGGACAGGGTCGACTATGGCTACACCTTC
CASSRDRVDYGYTF
>TRBJ1-1|.|TRBD1|TRBV7-9
TGTGCCAGCAGCCCCAGAAACAGGGGAATAGTGAGAACCACTGAAGCTTTCTTT
CASSPRNRGIVRTTEAFF
>TRBJ2-1|.|.|TRBV6-4
TGTGCCAGCAGCCAGGGGTCCTACAATGAGCAGTTCTTC
CASSQGSYNEQFF
>TRBJ2-7|.|TRBD1|TRBV29-1
TGCAGCGTTAAGGACAGGAGCGCCTACGAGCAGTACTTC
CSVKDRSAYEQYF
>TRBJ1-4|.|.|TRBV5-1
TGCGCCAGCAGCTTGGAAGTTGGCAGGTCAGGGGAAAAACTGTTTTTT
CASSLEVGRSGEKLFF
>TRBJ2-1|.|.|TRBV18
TGTGCCAGCTCACCTCCCGGAAGCGGCTACAATGAGCAGTTCTTC
CASSPPGSGYNEQFF
>TRBJ1-1|once|.|TRBV29-1
TGCAGCGTTGTCAGGGGCACTGAAGCTTTCTTT
CSVVRGTEAFF
>TRBJ2-3|.|TRBD1|TRBV4-3
TGCGCCAGCAGCCAATTATCGGACAGGGTTAAAGGCACAGATACGCAGTATTTT
CASSQLSDRVKGTDTQYF
>TRBJ2-7|few|TRBD1|TRBV19
TGTGCCAGTAGTGGGCAGGGGGACGAGCAGTACTTC
CASSGQGDEQYF
>TRBJ1-6|.|.|TRBV19
TGTGCCAGTAGTACGAGACGGACTAATAATTCACCCCTCCACTTT
CASSTRRTNNSPLHF
>TRBJ1-5|.|.|TRBV2
TGTGCCAGCAGTGATCCCCGGGTGTCCCAGCATTTT
CASSDPRVSQHF
>TRBJ2-3|.|.|TRBV7-3
TGTGCCAGCAGCCTGCTCGGATCGCGACTCACAGATACGCAGTATTTT
CASSLLGSRLTDTQYF
>TRBJ1-2|.|.|TRBV6-6
TGTGCCAGCAATCTCGGGGGAACAGGAGGGACCTATGGCTACACCTTC
CASNLGGTGGTYGYTF
>TRBJ1-2|.|.|TRBV30
TGTGCCTGGGGGAGGGGGTATGGCTACACCTTC
CAWGRGYGYTF
>TRBJ1-1|.|.|TRBV25-1
TGTGCCAGCAGAGGAAGGGGGTGGAACACTGAAGCTTTCTTT
CASRGRGWNTEAFF
>TRBJ2-1|.|.|TRBV12-5
TGTGCTAGTGGTTTGAGTAGCGGCAATGAGCAGTTCTTC
CASGLSSGNEQFF
>TRBJ1-3|.|.|TRBV7-2
TGTGCCAGCAGCCCCTCAGGGGCCTCTGGAAACACCATATATTTT
CASSPSGASGNTIYF
>TRBJ1-1|.|.|TRBV23-1
TGCGCCAGCAGTCAATGGTCACAAGACATGAACACTGAAGCTTTCTTT
CASSQWSQDMNTEAFF
>TRBJ2-3|.|TRBD2|TRBV4-3
TGCGCCAGCAGCCAAGCCCTAGCGGGGGGGAAAGATACGCAGTATTTT
CASSQALAGGKDTQYF
>TRBJ1-6|.|TRBD1|TRBV19
TGTGCCAGTAGTCACCGGGACAGGGGGCGCGGGTCACCCCTCCACTTT
CASSHRDRGRGSPLHF
>TRBJ2-7|.|TRBD1|TRBV19
TGTGCCAGTACTCGAGTATGGTCCGTCACCCCCGGGACAGGGTTCAACGAGCAGTACTTC
CASTRVWSVTPGTGFNEQYF
>TRBJ2-7|.|.|TRBV19
TGTGCCAGTAGGCTCGGGGGAAGGTCGGACGAGCAGTACTTC
CASRLGGRSDEQYF